Shown below are 13 T cell receptor beta chains from a single sample sequenced in a study of T cell responses to AZD1222 COVID-19 vaccine. Sequencing was performed with immunoSEQ multiplex PCR; in TCRdb, only in-frame clones are kept and a portion is missing. In the table there are fewer than 150,000 clones, over 75% of which are singletons. The sample consisted of peripheral blood, taken on day 0 of AZD1222 vaccination. These receptors were obtained from an adult in good health.

The rearrangement joins TRBV23-1 to TRBJ1-4, with D possibly TRBD1 on 5 matching bases. TRBV23-1 is noted as an ORF with a role that remains uncertain. Between the trimmed V and J ends, which lost 5 bases and 5 bases, there was a span of 12 bases. The CDR3 is 14 amino acids. The CDR3 DNA follows: TGCGCCAGCAGTGGCAACAGGATGAATGAAAAACTGTTTTTT. It yields the protein CASSGNRMNEKLFF.

V usage is TRBV5-1 and J usage is TRBJ1-4, with a possible D match to TRBD1 (5 bases). Trimming removed 0 bases from V and 0 bases from J, with 12 bases in between. CDR1 SGHRS and CDR2 YFSETQ come from the germline V gene. This CDR3 region has 17 residues. CDR3 DNA sequence: TGCGCCAGCAGCTTGGGTTTCGGGGGTGCAACTAATGAAAAACTGTTTTTT. Translated, it gives CASSLGFGGATNEKLFF.

This sequence joins TRBV28 and TRBJ2-7; 11 nucleotides line up with TRBD2. The ends lost 1 base at V and 7 bases at J; junction bases unmatched: 12. Germline V gene sequence: CDR1 MDHEN, CDR2 SYDVKM. The CDR3 loop spans 17 amino acids. The CDR3 DNA reads TGTGCCAGCAGTTTATACGGCCTAGCGGGGGGACCTTCGGAGCAGTACTTC. Its protein is CASSLYGLAGGPSEQYF.

The V and J genes are TRBV4-1 and TRBJ2-7; 7 nucleotides agree with TRBD1. Losses at the gene ends were 2 bases for V and 0 bases for J; bases not matched to a gene: 13. The length of the CDR3 is 18 residues. Germline values: CDR1 MGHRA, CDR2 YSYEKL. The CDR3 here is CASSQFTSTGTVSYEQYF. In DNA form, the CDR3 reads TGCGCCAGCAGCCAATTTACCTCGACCGGGACAGTCTCCTACGAGCAGTACTTC.

This clone was seen a single time. The chain carries TRBV5-1 and TRBJ1-4; tentative D call: TRBD1 (5 bases). Trimming removed 4 bases from V and 1 base from J, with 11 bases in between. This CDR3 contains 15 residues. Germline V gives CDR1 SGHRS, CDR2 YFSETQ. This CDR3 is CASSPGRGTNEKLFF. In DNA form, the CDR3 reads TGCGCCAGCAGCCCTGGTAGGGGAACTAATGAAAAACTGTTTTTT.

The rearrangement links TRBV7-3 to TRBJ1-1; possible D gene TRBD1, 5 bases. Germline V gene sequence: CDR1 SGHTA, CDR2 FQGTGA. V lost 5 bases, J lost 5 bases, and 12 bases lay in between. The CDR3 has 13 residues. The CDR3, as DNA: TGTGCCAGCAGCCCAGGGTGGGGGACTGAAGCTTTCTTT. It is translated as CASSPGWGTEAFF. The full variable domain, with the rest looked up from reference TRBV7-3 and TRBJ1-1, is GAGVSQTPSNKVTEKGKYVELRCDPISGHTALYWYRQSLGQGPEFLIYFQGTGAADDSGLPNDRFFAVRPEGSVSTLKIQRTERGDSAVYLCASSPGWGTEAFFGQGTRLTVV.

V gene TRBV6-5 combines with J gene TRBJ1-5; D may be TRBD1 (5 bases). Deletions cut 8 bases from V and 2 bases from J, with 16 bases between. Germline CDR1 reads MNHEY; CDR2 reads SVGAGI. The CDR3 has 15 residues. CDR3 in amino acids: CASQAWDGGNQPQHF. In nucleotides, the CDR3 is TGTGCCAGCCAAGCCTGGGACGGGGGCAATCAGCCCCAGCATTTT.

The genes are TRBV4-2 and TRBJ2-1; D is unclear. CDR3 length equals 13 residues. Looked up from germline, CDR1 is LGHNA and CDR2 is YNFKEQ. The ends were cut back, 2 bases at V and 7 bases at J, with 9 bases in the middle. CDR3 region: CASSQSRINEQFF. In DNA, the CDR3 is TGTGCCAGCAGCCAATCCCGGATTAATGAGCAGTTCTTC.

V is TRBV6-2 or TRBV6-3 and J is TRBJ1-5; D ambiguous. Trimming removed 6 bases from V and 1 base from J, with 16 bases in between. Per germline, CDR1 MNHEY and CDR2 SVGEGT. CDR3 size: 16 residues. The chain's CDR3 is CASSPTTTVSNQPQHF. The CDR3 region has the DNA TGTGCCAGCAGCCCGACAACCACCGTGAGCAATCAGCCCCAGCATTTT.

A few counts support this clone. This chain links TRBV3-1 (or the pseudogene TRBV3-2) with TRBJ2-3; D might be TRBD2 (6 bases). The CDR3 consists of 16 residues. Trimming shortened V by 2 bases and J by 2 bases, and 14 bases separated the two germline ends. Germline V gene lookup returns CDR1 LGHDT and CDR2 YNNKEL (reference sequence). Here the CDR3 DNA reads TGTGCCAGCAGCCAACCCGCCCGGAGGGCCACAGATACGCAGTATTTT. Its translation is CASSQPARRATDTQYF.

The chain is built from TRBV27 and TRBJ1-5, with D uncertain. The V end lost 5 bases, the J end lost 2 bases, and 13 bases lay between the germline ends. CDR1 and CDR2 (germline): MNHEY, SMNVEV (reference sequence). This CDR3 is 15 amino acids long. CDR3 loop: CASSLTRNGNQPQHF. The CDR3 DNA sequence: TGTGCCAGCAGTCTAACCCGGAATGGCAATCAGCCCCAGCATTTT.

This chain connects TRBV15 to TRBJ2-7; 8 nucleotides agree with TRBD1. J lost 7 bases, V lost 5 bases, and 10 bases had no gene match. Per germline, CDR1 LNHNV and CDR2 YYDKDF (reference sequence). The CDR3 spans 14 residues. CDR3 bases: TGTGCCACCAGCCCGGCAGGGGGCCCCTTGGAGCAGTACTTC. This gives the protein CATSPAGGPLEQYF.

This chain connects TRBV29-1 to TRBJ1-3; D gene uncertain. There are 13 residues in the CDR3. Germline V gene lookup returns CDR1 SQVTM and CDR2 ANQGSEA. V was trimmed by 0 bases and J by 4 bases, leaving 7 bases between them. The CDR3 sequence is CSVEDRRGNTIYF. The CDR3 DNA follows: TGCAGCGTTGAAGACCGCCGGGGAAACACCATATATTTT.